This T cell receptor (beta chain) stems from a study of shared clonotypes between healthy human individuals. Findings and limits, study-wide: On the whole, naive subsets had larger estimated richness than memory subsets had. The sole specimen, blood, was sampled, and tissue repertoires likely differ.

For this clone: The antigen is undetermined.

The CDR3 is 16 amino acids. V lost 2 bases, J lost 0 bases, and 11 bases lay in between. Germline CDR1 LNHDA, CDR2 SQIVND (reference sequence). Once extracted for a subset, genomic DNA was divided evenly among several immunoSEQ plates. Profiling relied on immunoSEQ multiplex PCR, and the TCRdb table lists in-frame clones only, not all of them. This table has about 2.3 million clones, less than 95% appearing once. The chain is built from TRBV19 and TRBJ2-1; D possibly matches TRBD1 or TRBD2 (5 bases each). This TCR was recovered from a man aged 18 to 35 in good health. Some clones in this sample may be carry-over from other donors' samples. Sequenced material: naive CD4+ T cells from PBMCs. Subset here: CD45RA+ positively selected. CDR3 nucleotide sequence: TGTGCCAGTAGTATATCCGGGACGGTCTCCTACAATGAGCAGTTCTTC. Amino acid sequence: CASSISGTVSYNEQFF.